The 22 T cell receptor beta chains listed next were all sequenced from one sample in a study of T cells in Graves' hyperthyroidism and ophthalmopathy. Amplified TCR beta CDR3 regions derived from RNA transcripts. HTBI primers drove first-round RT-PCR of the TCR CDR3. Each CDR3 protein is one row after TCRdb ran MiXCR on the multiplex PCR reads. The sample includes hundreds of thousands of distinct CDR3 sequences, approximately 14% of them seen just once. The sequenced material came from blood. Source of these receptors: a woman aged 18-29 years with Graves' hyperthyroidism.

Ten or more counts support this clonotype. The chain uses TRBV11-2 and TRBJ2-7, with D possibly TRBD1 on 6 matching bases. Trimming took 4 bases from V and 3 from J, leaving 16 bases between them. CDR3 size: 15 residues. Germline CDR1 reads SGHAT; CDR2 reads FQNNGV. The CDR3 DNA sequence: TGTGCCAGCAGCTCGTCGAGCAGAGGGGGCTACGAGCAGTACTTC. This translates into CASSSSSRGGYEQYF.

The chain carries TRBV6-1 and TRBJ2-1, with D hard to call. V was shortened by 11 bases and J by 6 bases, with 17 bases between the two germline ends. The CDR3 contains 13 residues. Germline V gene data show CDR1 as MNHNS and CDR2 as SASEGT. The CDR3: CAGNHYGVNEQFF. DNA for the CDR3: TGTGCCGGCAACCACTATGGGGTCAATGAGCAGTTCTTC.

This clonotype showed up just a few times. The chain recombines TRBV27 with TRBJ2-3, with D perhaps TRBD1 or TRBD2 (5 bases each). Trimming cost V 2 bases and J 9 bases, with 15 bases left between them. The CDR3 sequence is 14 residues long. Germline V gene sequence: CDR1 MNHEY, CDR2 SMNVEV (reference sequence). This CDR3 is CASSLLGTLVTQYF. Here the CDR3 DNA reads TGTGCCAGCAGTTTACTGGGGACGCTGGTGACGCAGTATTTT.

In this sample, this clonotype turned up a few times. As DNA, the CDR3 is TGTGCCAGCAGCCAGAGGACAGGGACCATTCAAGAGACCCAGTACTTC. It codes for CASSQRTGTIQETQYF. The gene calls are TRBV3-1 and TRBJ2-5; 8 bases map to TRBD1. Germline V lookup: CDR1 LGHDT, CDR2 YNNKEL (reference sequence). The CDR3 totals 16 residues. V lost 3 bases, J lost 2 bases, and 8 bases stayed unmatched.

There are many counts of this clonotype. This chain joins TRBV2 and TRBJ2-5, with 14 nucleotides matching TRBD2. Germline V gene data show CDR1 as SNHLY and CDR2 as FYNNEI. The CDR3 sequence is 14 residues long. V lost 8 bases and J lost 4; bases outside the gene matches: 3. Here the CDR3 DNA reads TGTGCCAGCCGAGGACTAGCGGGGGGAGAGACCCAGTACTTC. This translates into CASRGLAGGETQYF.

The chain recombines TRBV4-3 with TRBJ2-1; D possibly corresponds to TRBD2 (6 bases). The CDR3 covers 15 residues. Trimming took off 1 base at V and 2 bases at J, with 9 bases between the two ends. CDR1 LGHNA and CDR2 YSLEER come from the germline V gene. CDR3 DNA: TGCGCCAGCAGCCAAGGGGACTTCGCCTACAATGAGCAGTTCTTC. Its translation: CASSQGDFAYNEQFF.

The rearrangement uses TRBV7-8 and TRBJ1-2; maybe TRBD1 (5 bases). V shed 1 base and J shed 4 bases, with 13 bases lying between them. The CDR3 is 15 amino acids. From germline, CDR1 is SGHVS and CDR2 FQNEAQ. CDR3: CASSLVGREFYGYTF. CDR3 bases: TGTGCCAGCAGCTTAGTGGGCAGGGAGTTCTATGGCTACACCTTC.

This clonotype was counted many times. The chain links TRBV12-3 or TRBV12-4 to TRBJ2-3, with no clear D. V was clipped by 0 bases and J by 6 bases, with 10 bases between them. The CDR3 is 14 amino acids. The CDR3 sequence: CASSLALVGDTQYF. As DNA, the CDR3 is TGTGCCAGCAGTTTAGCGCTAGTCGGGGATACGCAGTATTTT.

The chain employs TRBV6-2 or TRBV6-3 and TRBJ2-7; 8 nucleotides align to TRBD1. The V and J ends lost 8 bases and 3 bases, in that order; junction bases with no gene match: 12. Germline V CDR1 and CDR2: MNHEY, SVGEGT. This CDR3 is built from 15 residues. The CDR3 sequence: CASCQGLTGDYEQYF. The CDR3 DNA is TGTGCCAGCTGCCAAGGATTGACAGGGGACTACGAGCAGTACTTC.

This clonotype was seen repeatedly, ten times or more. The chain recombines TRBV11-2 with TRBJ1-1, with no clear D. The germline V gene has CDR1 SGHAT and CDR2 FQNNGV. CDR3 length: 16 residues. V shed 9 bases and J shed 1 base, with 21 bases lying between them. CDR3 nucleotides: TGTGCCAGTGGCGGGAGGACCGTTAGTCCGAACACTGAAGCTTTCTTT. This codes for CASGGRTVSPNTEAFF.

This clonotype was seen repeatedly, ten times or more. This sequence joins TRBV3-2 and TRBJ2-1; the DNA was not used to check the table's D call, TRBD2. TRBV3-2 corresponds to a pseudogene. The CDR3 is 18 amino acids. The CDR3 DNA follows: TGTGCCAGCAGCCAAGATCGGAGCGGGGGGGCCCGGTGGAATGAGCAGTTCTTC. It is translated as CASSQDRSGGARWNEQFF.

The table lists this clonotype with many counts. The genes are TRBV6-1 and TRBJ1-1; D ambiguous. The CDR3 runs to 10 residues. The V end was cut by 6 bases, the J end by 7 bases, with 6 bases between. Per the germline V gene, CDR1 is MNHNS and CDR2 is SASEGT. The CDR3 reads CASRGSEAFF. In DNA form, the CDR3 reads TGTGCCAGCAGGGGCAGTGAAGCTTTCTTT.

In this sample, this clonotype turned up many times. The chain uses TRBV5-1 and TRBJ1-1; D is uncertain. Germline lookup yields CDR1 SGHRS and CDR2 YFSETQ. The ends were cut back, 4 bases at V and 1 base at J, with 14 bases in the middle. The CDR3 loop spans 15 amino acids. The CDR3 loop reads CASSLQTGRNTEAFF. The CDR3 DNA sequence: TGCGCCAGCAGCCTGCAGACGGGCAGGAACACTGAAGCTTTCTTT.

V gene TRBV5-5 combines with J gene TRBJ1-1; a weak D match, TRBD1 (6 bases). The CDR3 loop spans 15 amino acids. V lost 0 bases and J 2 bases, leaving 11 bases between the germline ends. Per germline, CDR1 SGHKS and CDR2 YYEKEE (reference sequence). The CDR3 DNA reads as TGTGCCAGCAGCTTGGCCCCAGGGGAAAACACTGAAGCTTTCTTT. Translating it yields CASSLAPGENTEAFF.

A few counts support this clonotype. This chain connects TRBV7-9 to TRBJ2-2; TRBD1 is a possible D gene (7 bases). There are 16 residues in the CDR3. Trimming took 7 bases from V and 1 from J, leaving 16 bases between them. The V gene's germline CDR1 is SEHNR and CDR2 FQNEAQ (reference sequence). The CDR3 here is CASILEGALNTGELFF. The DNA of the CDR3 is TGTGCCAGCATCCTGGAGGGGGCCCTGAACACCGGGGAGCTGTTTTTT.

This clonotype was picked up many times. The V gene is TRBV12-3 or TRBV12-4, the J gene TRBJ1-5; perhaps TRBD1 as D (6 bases). Trimming shortened V by 6 bases and J by 1 base, and 16 bases separated the two germline ends. This CDR3 has 16 amino acids. As DNA, the CDR3 is TGTGCCAGCAGCAGACGATCAGGGACAAGCAATCAGCCCCAGCATTTT. This gives the protein CASSRRSGTSNQPQHF.

Ten or more counts support this clonotype. The chain combines TRBV6-2 or TRBV6-3 with TRBJ2-4, with no clear D. The CDR3 has 14 amino acids. Germline V gene data show CDR1 as MNHEY and CDR2 as SVGEGT. V lost 3 bases to trimming and J lost 1 base, with 7 bases between them. CDR3 in amino acids: CASSYLQAKNIQYF. The CDR3 coding sequence is TGTGCCAGCAGTTATCTGCAGGCCAAAAACATTCAGTACTTC.

The CDR3 region is CASTATSLDEQFF. The CDR3 coding sequence is TGTGCCAGCACCGCGACTAGCCTCGATGAGCAGTTCTTC. The V call is TRBV6-1, the J call TRBJ2-1; 7 nucleotides align to TRBD2. The CDR3 is made up of 13 amino acids. J was trimmed by 8 bases and V by 7 bases; bases with no gene match: 8. Germline V CDR1 and CDR2: MNHNS, SASEGT.

This clonotype was found many times. V gene TRBV2 combines with J gene TRBJ2-3, with 9 positions matching TRBD1. V trimming: 6 bases; J trimming: 5 bases; junction bases outside the gene matches: 6. Germline V gives CDR1 SNHLY, CDR2 FYNNEI. The CDR3 is 14 amino acids. The CDR3 reads CASRPGQGVDTQYF. The CDR3 nucleotides are TGTGCCAGCAGACCGGGACAGGGTGTAGATACGCAGTATTTT.

This rearrangement joins TRBV5-4 to TRBJ1-1; a weak D match, TRBD1 (6 bases). The CDR3 runs to 15 residues. The V end was cut by 0 bases, the J end by 10 bases, with 19 bases between. Germline V gene data show CDR1 as SGHNT and CDR2 as YYREEE (reference sequence). The CDR3 nucleotides are TGTGCCAGCAGCTTGGGTACAGGGTTGGGTTCCGGAGCTTTCTTT. Its translation: CASSLGTGLGSGAFF. Complete variable domain (other parts from reference TRBV5-4 and TRBJ1-1): ETGVTQSPTHLIKTRGQQVTLRCSSQSGHNTVSWYQQALGQGPQFIFQYYREEENGRGNFPPRFSGLQFPNYSSELNVNALELDDSALYLCASSLGTGLGSGAFFGQGTRLTVV.

The sample holds many counts of this clonotype. The rearrangement joins TRBV12-3 or TRBV12-4 to TRBJ2-1; no clear D gene. The CDR3 length is 12 residues. Trimming removed 6 bases from V and 3 bases from J, with 6 bases in between. The CDR3 reads CASSEVYNEQFF. The CDR3 DNA reads as TGTGCCAGCAGCGAGGTCTACAATGAGCAGTTCTTC.

There are a few counts of this clonotype. The gene calls are TRBV9 and TRBJ1-6; D uncertain. Germline-derived CDR1 and CDR2 are SGDLS and YYNGEE. Trimming stripped 0 bases from V and 7 bases from J, with 8 bases between. This CDR3 comprises 14 residues. Written as DNA, the CDR3 is TGTGCCAGCAGCGTAGAAATTCCGAATTCACCCCTCCACTTT. It is translated as CASSVEIPNSPLHF.